What follows is one T cell receptor beta chain and its context. The antigen is not known. The junction had 3 bases not matched to a gene; V was cut back by 4 bases and J by 5 bases. The CDR3 loop spans 15 amino acids. This specimen comes from a study of post-analysis software for immune sequencing data. Notes on the study in general: Relative to controls, patients with multiple sclerosis showed significantly lower normalized Chao1 diversity. Strong co-clustering by F measure was evident for samples that had been prepared in the same batch. There were roughly 5 TRBV segments more frequent in patients than controls, and TRBV5-6, TRBV5-1 and TRBV20-1 were among them.

Each TCR beta cDNA library carried unique molecular identifiers. Input populations of roughly 0.85 to 11 million T cells gave rise to approximately 500,000 cDNA molecules. MiXCR, applied by TCRdb to the PCR reads, yields one record per CDR3 protein. The data hold roughly 670,000 distinct CDR3 sequences, with over 45% observed a single time. This TCR was recovered from a girl aged 2-15 years with multiple sclerosis. The chain couples TRBV12-3 or TRBV12-4 to TRBJ2-5; 14 bases line up with TRBD2. Sequenced sample: blood. The CDR3 DNA reads as TGTGCCAGCAGTTCGACTAGCGGGGGGGAGGAGACCCAGTACTTC. As protein: CASSSTSGGEETQYF.